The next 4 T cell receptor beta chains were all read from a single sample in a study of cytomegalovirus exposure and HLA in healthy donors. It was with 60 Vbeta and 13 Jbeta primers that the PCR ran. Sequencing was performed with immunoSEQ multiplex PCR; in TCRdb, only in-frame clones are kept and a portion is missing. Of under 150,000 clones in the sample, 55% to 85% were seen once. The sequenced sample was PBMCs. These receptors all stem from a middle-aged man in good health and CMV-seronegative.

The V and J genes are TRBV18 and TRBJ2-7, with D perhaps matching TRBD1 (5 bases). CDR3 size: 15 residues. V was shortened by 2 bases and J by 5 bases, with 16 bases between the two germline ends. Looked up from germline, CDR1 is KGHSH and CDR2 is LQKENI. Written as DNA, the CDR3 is TGTGCCAGCTCACCAGGGTCAGGGCTACCAAACGAGCAGTACTTC. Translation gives CASSPGSGLPNEQYF.

CDR3 residues: CASSLATGIYQETQYF. CDR3 nucleotides: TGTGCCAGCAGCTTGGCGACAGGGATATACCAAGAGACCCAGTACTTC. The chain uses TRBV5-4 and TRBJ2-5, with TRBD1 identical over 7 bases. The trim removed 0 bases at V and 0 bases at J, leaving 5 bases unmatched. This CDR3 has 16 residues. CDR1 SGHNT and CDR2 YYREEE come from the germline V gene (reference sequence). The full variable domain, rest sourced from reference TRBV5-4 and TRBJ2-5, is ETGVTQSPTHLIKTRGQQVTLRCSSQSGHNTVSWYQQALGQGPQFIFQYYREEENGRGNFPPRFSGLQFPNYSSELNVNALELDDSALYLCASSLATGIYQETQYFGPGTRLLVL.

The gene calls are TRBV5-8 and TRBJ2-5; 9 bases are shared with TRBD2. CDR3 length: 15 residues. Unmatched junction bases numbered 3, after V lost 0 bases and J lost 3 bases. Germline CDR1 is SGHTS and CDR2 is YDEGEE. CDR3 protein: CASSLGLAEKETQYF. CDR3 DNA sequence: TGTGCCAGCAGCTTGGGACTAGCGGAGAAAGAGACCCAGTACTTC.

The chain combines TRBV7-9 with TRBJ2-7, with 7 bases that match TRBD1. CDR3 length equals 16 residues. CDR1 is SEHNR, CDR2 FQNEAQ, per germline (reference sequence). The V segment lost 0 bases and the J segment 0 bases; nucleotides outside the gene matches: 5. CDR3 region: CASSLARTGTSYEQYF. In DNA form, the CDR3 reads TGTGCCAGCAGCTTAGCGCGGACAGGAACCTCCTACGAGCAGTACTTC. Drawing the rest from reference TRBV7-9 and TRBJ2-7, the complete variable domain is DTGVSQNPRHKITKRGQNVTFRCDPISEHNRLYWYRQTLGQGPEFLTYFQNEAQLEKSRLLSDRFSAERPKGSFSTLEIQRTEQGDSAMYLCASSLARTGTSYEQYFGPGTRLTVT.